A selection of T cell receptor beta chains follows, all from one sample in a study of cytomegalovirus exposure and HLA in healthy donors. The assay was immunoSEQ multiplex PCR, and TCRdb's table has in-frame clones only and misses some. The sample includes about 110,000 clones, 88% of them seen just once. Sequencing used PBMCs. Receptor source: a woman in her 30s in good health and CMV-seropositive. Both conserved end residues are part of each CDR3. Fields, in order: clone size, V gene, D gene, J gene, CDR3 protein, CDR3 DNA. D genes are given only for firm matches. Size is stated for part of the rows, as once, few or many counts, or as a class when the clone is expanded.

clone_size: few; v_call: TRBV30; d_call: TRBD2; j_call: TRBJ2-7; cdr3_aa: CAWSVLRQGGSYEQYF; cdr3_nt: TGTGCCTGGAGTGTACTTCGGCAGGGAGGGTCCTACGAGCAGTACTTC
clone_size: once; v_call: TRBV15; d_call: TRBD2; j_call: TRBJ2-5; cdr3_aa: CATSPGLAAIQETQYF; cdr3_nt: TGTGCCACCAGCCCGGGACTAGCGGCGATCCAAGAGACCCAGTACTTC
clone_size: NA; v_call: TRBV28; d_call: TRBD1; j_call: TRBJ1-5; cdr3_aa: CASSFYPWGRGKEKPQHF; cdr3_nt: TGTGCCAGCAGTTTTTATCCTTGGGGCAGGGGGAAGGAGAAGCCCCAGCATTTT
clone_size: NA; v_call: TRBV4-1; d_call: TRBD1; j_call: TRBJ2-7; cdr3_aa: CASSQPGQGYEQYF; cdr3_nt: TGCGCCAGCAGCCAACCGGGACAGGGATACGAGCAGTACTTC
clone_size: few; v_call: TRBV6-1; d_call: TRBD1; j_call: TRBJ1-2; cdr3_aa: CASSEWTGKNYGYTF; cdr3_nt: TGTGCCAGCAGTGAATGGACAGGGAAGAACTATGGCTACACCTTC
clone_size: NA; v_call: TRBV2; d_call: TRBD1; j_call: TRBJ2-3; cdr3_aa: CASSVRRQGPFTDTQYF; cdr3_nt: TGTGCCAGCAGTGTGAGAAGACAGGGGCCTTTCACAGATACGCAGTATTTT
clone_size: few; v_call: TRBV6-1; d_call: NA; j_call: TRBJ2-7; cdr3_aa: CASSETGQREQYF; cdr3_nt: TGTGCCAGCAGTGAAACCGGACAGCGCGAGCAGTACTTC
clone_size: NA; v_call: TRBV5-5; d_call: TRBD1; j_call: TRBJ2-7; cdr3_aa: CASSDRDISYEQYF; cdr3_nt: TGTGCCAGCAGCGACAGGGACATCTCCTACGAGCAGTACTTC
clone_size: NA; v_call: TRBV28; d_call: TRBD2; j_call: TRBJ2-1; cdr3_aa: CASSTTSGRLFEQFF; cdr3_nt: TGTGCCAGCAGTACAACTAGCGGGAGATTATTTGAGCAGTTCTTC
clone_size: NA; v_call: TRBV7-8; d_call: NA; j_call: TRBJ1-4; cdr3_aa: CASSLAIWQGGFEKLFF; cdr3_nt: TGTGCCAGCAGCTTAGCGATTTGGCAGGGAGGGTTTGAAAAACTGTTTTTT
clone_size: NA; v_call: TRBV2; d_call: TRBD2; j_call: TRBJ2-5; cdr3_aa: CASSPMGGKETQYF; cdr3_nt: TGTGCCAGCAGCCCCATGGGGGGGAAAGAGACCCAGTACTTC
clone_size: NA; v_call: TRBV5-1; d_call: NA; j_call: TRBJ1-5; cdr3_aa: CASSLEGGRYQPQHF; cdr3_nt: TGCGCCAGCAGCCTTGAAGGGGGACGTTATCAGCCCCAGCATTTT
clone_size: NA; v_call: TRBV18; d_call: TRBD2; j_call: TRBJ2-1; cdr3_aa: CASSPRGTSGYNEQFF; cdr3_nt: TGTGCCAGCTCACCCAGAGGGACTAGCGGATACAATGAGCAGTTCTTC
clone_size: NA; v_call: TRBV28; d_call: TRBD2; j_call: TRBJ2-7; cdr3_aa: CASRGREGRYEQYF; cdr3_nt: TGTGCCAGCAGGGGGCGGGAGGGCCGGTACGAGCAGTACTTC
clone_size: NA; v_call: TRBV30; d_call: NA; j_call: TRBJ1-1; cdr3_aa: CAWTHRGGEAFF; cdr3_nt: TGTGCCTGGACCCATCGGGGGGGCGAAGCTTTCTTT
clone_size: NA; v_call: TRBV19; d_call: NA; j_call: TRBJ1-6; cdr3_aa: CASSIVPRGNSPLHF; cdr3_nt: TGTGCCAGTAGTATAGTCCCCAGGGGTAATTCACCCCTCCACTTT
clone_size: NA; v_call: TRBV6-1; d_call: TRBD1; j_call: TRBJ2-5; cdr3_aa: CASSDRGLKTQYF; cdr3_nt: TGTGCCAGCAGTGACAGGGGGCTTAAGACCCAGTACTTC
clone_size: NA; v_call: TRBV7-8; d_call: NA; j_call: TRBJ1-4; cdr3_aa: CASSPRTGSNEKLFF; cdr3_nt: TGTGCCAGCAGCCCTAGGACGGGGTCTAATGAAAAACTGTTTTTT
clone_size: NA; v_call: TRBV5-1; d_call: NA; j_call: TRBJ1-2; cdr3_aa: CASSLERGRAYGYTF; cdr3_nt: TGCGCCAGCAGCTTGGAGAGAGGTAGAGCATATGGCTACACCTTC
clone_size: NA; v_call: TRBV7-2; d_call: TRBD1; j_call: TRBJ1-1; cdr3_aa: CASSSRDSNTEAFF; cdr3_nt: TGTGCCAGCAGCTCAAGGGACAGCAACACTGAAGCTTTCTTT
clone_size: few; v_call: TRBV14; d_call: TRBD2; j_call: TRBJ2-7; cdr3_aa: CASSPVAGVEQYF; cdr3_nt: TGTGCCAGCAGCCCGGTAGCGGGAGTCGAGCAGTACTTC
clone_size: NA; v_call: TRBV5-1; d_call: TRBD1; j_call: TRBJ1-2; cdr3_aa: CASSLDRGGYGYTF; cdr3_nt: TGCGCCAGCAGCTTGGACAGGGGTGGATATGGCTACACCTTC
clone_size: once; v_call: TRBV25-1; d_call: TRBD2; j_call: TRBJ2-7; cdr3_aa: CASQQETSSTTQYF; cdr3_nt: TGTGCCAGCCAGCAGGAGACTAGCTCTACTACGCAGTACTTC
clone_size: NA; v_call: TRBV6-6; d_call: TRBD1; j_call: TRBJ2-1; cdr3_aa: CASSYDGGTGSSEQFF; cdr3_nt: TGTGCCAGCAGTTACGATGGAGGGACAGGGAGTAGTGAGCAGTTCTTC
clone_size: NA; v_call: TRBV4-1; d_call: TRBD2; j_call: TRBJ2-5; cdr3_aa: CASSQDPSGAIQETQYF; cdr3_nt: TGCGCCAGCAGCCAAGATCCTAGCGGGGCGATCCAAGAGACCCAGTACTTC
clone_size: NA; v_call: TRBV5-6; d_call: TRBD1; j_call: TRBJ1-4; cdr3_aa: CASSQDSQGATNEKLFF; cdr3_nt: TGTGCCAGCAGCCAAGACAGTCAGGGGGCAACTAATGAAAAACTGTTTTTT
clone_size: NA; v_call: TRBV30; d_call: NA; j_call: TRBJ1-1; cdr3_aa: CAWSVTPSAQDEAFF; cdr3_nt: TGTGCCTGGAGTGTCACTCCGTCGGCGCAGGATGAAGCTTTCTTT
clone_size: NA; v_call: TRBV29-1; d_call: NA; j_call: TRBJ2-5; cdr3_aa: CSVEGGAGETQYF; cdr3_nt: TGCAGCGTTGAGGGGGGGGCGGGGGAGACCCAGTACTTC
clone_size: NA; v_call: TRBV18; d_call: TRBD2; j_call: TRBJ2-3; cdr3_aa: CASSPSRLAGRTSTDTQYF; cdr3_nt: TGTGCCAGCTCCCCCAGCCGCCTAGCGGGGAGAACTAGCACAGATACGCAGTATTTT
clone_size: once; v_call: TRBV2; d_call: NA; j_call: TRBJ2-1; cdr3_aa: CASSESTGWDEQFF; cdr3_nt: TGTGCCAGCAGTGAAAGTACGGGATGGGATGAGCAGTTCTTC
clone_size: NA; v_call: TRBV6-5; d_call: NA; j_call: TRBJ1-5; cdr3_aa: CASSFRVGEPQHF; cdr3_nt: TGTGCCAGCAGTTTCAGGGTGGGTGAGCCCCAGCATTTT
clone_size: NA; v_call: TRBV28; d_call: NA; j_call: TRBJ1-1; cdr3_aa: CASSMNTEAFF; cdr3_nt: TGTGCCAGCAGCATGAACACTGAAGCTTTCTTT
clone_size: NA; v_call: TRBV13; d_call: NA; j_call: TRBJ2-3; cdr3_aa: CASRRGSGSTDTQYF; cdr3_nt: TGTGCCAGCAGGAGAGGTAGCGGTAGCACAGATACGCAGTATTTT
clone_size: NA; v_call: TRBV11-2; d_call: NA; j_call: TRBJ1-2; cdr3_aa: CASSTSGGVEGYTF; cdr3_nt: TGTGCCAGCAGCACCTCCGGGGGGGTAGAGGGCTACACCTTC
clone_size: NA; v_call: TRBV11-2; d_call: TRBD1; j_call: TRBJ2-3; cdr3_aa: CASSRDRHTQYF; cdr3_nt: TGTGCCAGCAGCCGGGACAGACATACGCAGTATTTT
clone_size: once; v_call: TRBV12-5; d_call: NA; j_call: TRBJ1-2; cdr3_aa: CASGPDRSEGGYTF; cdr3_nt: TGTGCTAGTGGCCCCGACAGGTCTGAGGGTGGCTACACCTTC
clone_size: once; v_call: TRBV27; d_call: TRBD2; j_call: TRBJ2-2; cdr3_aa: CASSLLAGNTGELFF; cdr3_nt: TGTGCCAGCAGTTTACTAGCGGGGAACACCGGGGAGCTGTTTTTT
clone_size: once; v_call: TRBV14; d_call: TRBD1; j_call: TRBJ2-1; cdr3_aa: CASSLRGQGEYNEQFF; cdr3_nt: TGTGCCAGCAGCCTAAGGGGACAGGGTGAATACAATGAGCAGTTCTTC
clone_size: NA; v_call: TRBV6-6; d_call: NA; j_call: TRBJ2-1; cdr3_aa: CAVEEGLKGNAQFF; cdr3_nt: TGTGCCGTCGAAGAAGGTCTCAAGGGGAATGCGCAGTTCTTC
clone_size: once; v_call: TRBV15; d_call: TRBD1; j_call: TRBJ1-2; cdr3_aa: CATSREGGDRGGYTF; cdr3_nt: TGTGCCACCAGCAGAGAAGGAGGCGACAGGGGTGGCTACACCTTC
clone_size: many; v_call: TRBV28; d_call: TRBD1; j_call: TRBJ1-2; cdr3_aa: CASRSGGARGYTF; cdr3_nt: TGTGCCAGCAGATCAGGGGGCGCCCGGGGCTACACCTTC
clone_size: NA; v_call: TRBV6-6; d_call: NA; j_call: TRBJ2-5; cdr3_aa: CASKDWGGTETQYF; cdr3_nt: TGTGCCAGCAAAGACTGGGGGGGCACAGAGACCCAGTACTTC